This paragraph reports one TCR beta chain. The table came from immunoSEQ multiplex PCR; TCRdb's copy has only in-frame clones and leaves some out. This table has roughly 250,000 clones, about 80% appearing once. The CDR3 extends over 16 amino acids. Trimming at V came to 4 bases and at J to 5 bases, leaving 11 bases not matched to a gene. Germline CDR1 is MGHRA and CDR2 is YSYEKL. This sample is drawn from a study of blood T cell repertoires in COVID-19. The sample consisted of peripheral blood. V and J are TRBV4-1 and TRBJ1-2, with 9 bases aligning to TRBD1. The clonotype originates from an elderly woman with acute or convalescent COVID-19. The DNA for the CDR3 is TGCGCCAGCAGCCTGCCGGGACAGGGAATAACGTATGGCTACACCTTC. Encoded protein: CASSLPGQGITYGYTF.